This is a list of T cell receptor beta chains from one sample in a study of cytomegalovirus exposure and HLA in healthy donors. Only in-frame clones appear in the TCRdb table, and some are missing; sequencing was by immunoSEQ multiplex PCR. The sample includes about 130,000 clones, about 80% seen only once; the top ten take around 3.3%. The source material was PBMCs. All receptors come from a male donor in good health and CMV-seronegative. CDR3s include the opening cysteine and the closing phenylalanine or tryptophan.

V	J	CDR3
TRBV2	TRBJ1-1	CASAMTGDTEAFF
TRBV4-2	TRBJ2-7	CASSQERDSSYEQYF
TRBV7-8	TRBJ2-7	CASRHEQAYEQYF
TRBV10-1	TRBJ2-5	CASSGTGTARETQYF
TRBV7-2	TRBJ2-5	CASSASGVGWETQYF
TRBV6-5	TRBJ2-7	CASSYSGSYEQYF
TRBV10-2	TRBJ2-7	CASSELTGYEQYF
TRBV19	TRBJ1-5	CASSIGGGSSEQPQHF
TRBV6-6	TRBJ1-2	CASSPYGQGAYYGYTF
TRBV6-6	TRBJ2-7	CASSYFQGAYEQYF
TRBV7-9	TRBJ1-1	CASSPEGNTEAFF
TRBV10-1	TRBJ2-3	CASSGQSSTDTQYF
TRBV7-9	TRBJ2-7	CASSLVGDTDYEQYF
TRBV9	TRBJ1-1	CASSPGRVRDAFF
TRBV30	TRBJ2-3	CARGGKWITDTQYF
TRBV28	TRBJ1-2	CASSFSLRDFYGYTF
TRBV11-2	TRBJ2-4	CASSLPRLAGAKNIQYF
TRBV6-1	TRBJ1-5	CASRGTGAGQPQHF
TRBV7-3	TRBJ2-3	CASSPAGATDTQYF
TRBV19	TRBJ1-5	CASSGGGILQPQHF
TRBV29-1	TRBJ2-3	CSVALTTSDTQYF
TRBV15	TRBJ2-7	CATSKYREGLFEQYF
TRBV28	TRBJ2-7	CASSLRPTVYEQYF
TRBV25-1	TRBJ2-7	CASSERETPLFYEQYF
TRBV6-5	TRBJ1-1	CASKIGGSTEAFF
TRBV28	TRBJ2-7	CASLQGKDYEQYF
TRBV28	TRBJ2-7	CASDGTRKSEQYF
TRBV21-1	TRBJ2-2	CASSKGIGPSGRRTGELFF
TRBV28	TRBJ2-1	CASSLWLVKVDNEQFF
TRBV5-4	TRBJ1-1	CASSPSRQTLFTEAFF
TRBV27	TRBJ2-1	CASSRGQGWDNREQFF
TRBV6-6	TRBJ2-7	CASSPTTGTGYEQYF
TRBV27	TRBJ2-3	CASSISDTQYF
TRBV5-1	TRBJ1-2	CASSPRPGYGYTF
TRBV30	TRBJ1-2	CAWSQGGAYGYTF
TRBV6-5	TRBJ2-3	CASAGTTDTQYF